Following are 32 T cell receptor beta chains from one sample sequenced in a study of T cells expressing NK-cell markers. Reanalyzing the 5' RACE reads, TCRdb keeps one entry per CDR3 protein, without DNA. The table for this sample gives about 260,000 distinct CDR3 sequences. The specimen sequenced was blood T cells: a sorted CD56 or NKG2C T cell subset, CD4+ or CD8+ T cells, or bulk PBMC T cells (not recorded which). The receptors come from a woman between 18 and 75 years old in good health.

CDR3 amino acids: CASSWEAYNEQFF. The chain is built from TRBV7-9 and TRBJ2-1; TCRdb's D gene call, TRBD2, goes unchecked for lack of DNA. Germline loops: CDR1 SEHNR, CDR2 FQNEAQ (reference sequence). This CDR3 region has 13 residues.

This chain links TRBV3-1 with TRBJ2-5; TCRdb gives TRBD2 as the D gene, but with no DNA this cannot be confirmed. CDR1 is LGHDT, CDR2 YNNKEL, per germline (reference sequence). The CDR3 has 19 amino acids. The CDR3 loop is CASSQDYGLAGGRQETQYF.

The genes are TRBV20-1 and TRBJ2-1; TCRdb names TRBD2, which stays unverified in the absence of DNA. This CDR3 contains 15 residues. Germline V gene data show CDR1 as DFQATT and CDR2 as SNEGSKA (reference sequence). CDR3 residues: CSARLAEGLNNEQFF.

V and J are TRBV12-3 or TRBV12-4 and TRBJ2-7; checking the TCRdb D call of TRBD1 is not possible without DNA. The CDR3 is made up of 16 amino acids. The CDR3 region is CASSPDRGGSSYEQYF.

This chain connects TRBV12-3 or TRBV12-4 to TRBJ1-5; TCRdb outputs TRBD1, but without DNA this stays unchecked. This CDR3 spans 14 amino acids. The CDR3 region is CASTRGQGAQAQHF.

The CDR3 reads CASSNRQGGTEAFF. The chain recombines TRBV7-9 with TRBJ1-1; the D call from TCRdb, TRBD1, cannot be confirmed without DNA. The CDR3 consists of 14 residues. The germline gives CDR1 SEHNR, CDR2 FQNEAQ (reference sequence).

The V call is TRBV6-5, the J call TRBJ1-2; as DNA is missing, the TRBD1 call by TCRdb cannot be tested. Germline assignment: CDR1 MNHEY and CDR2 SVGAGI. This CDR3 spans 13 amino acids. The chain's CDR3 is CASSYGTVYGYTF.

The chain joins TRBV20-1 to TRBJ2-1. Germline CDR1 DFQATT, CDR2 SNEGSKA (reference sequence). This CDR3 comprises 14 residues. CDR3 protein: CSALDRRYYNEQFF.

This sequence joins TRBV28 and TRBJ1-1. The CDR3 covers 11 residues. The germline CDR1 and CDR2 sequences are MDHEN and SYDVKM. CDR3 in amino acids: CASSLTRDAFF.

The rearrangement uses TRBV20-1 and TRBJ2-7; TCRdb calls TRBD1, which cannot be checked without DNA. The CDR3 contains 15 residues. Germline-derived CDR1 and CDR2 are DFQATT and SNEGSKA (reference sequence). Here the CDR3 reads CSASPLPGQKYEQYF.

The V and J genes are TRBV28 and TRBJ2-7; the D call of TRBD1 rests on TCRdb alone, since no DNA is present to check it. CDR3 size: 15 residues. Looked up from germline, CDR1 is MDHEN and CDR2 is SYDVKM. The CDR3 here is CASSSRKGGLYEQYF.

Here the CDR3 reads CASSPAGLSSTDTQYF. V is TRBV5-4 and J is TRBJ2-3; the D call of TRBD2 rests on TCRdb alone, since no DNA is present to check it. The germline V gene encodes CDR1 SGHNT and CDR2 YYREEE (reference sequence). The length of the CDR3 is 16 residues.

V is TRBV7-2 and J is TRBJ2-7; checking the TCRdb D call of TRBD2 is not possible without DNA. CDR3 size: 16 residues. CDR1 and CDR2 (germline): SGHTA, FQGNSA. This CDR3 is CASSLAPQGLPYEQYF.

The chain is built from TRBV27 and TRBJ1-1. Germline assignment: CDR1 MNHEY and CDR2 SMNVEV (reference sequence). The CDR3 is 15 amino acids. The CDR3 here is CASSFGMGKNTEAFF.

The V and J genes are TRBV29-1 and TRBJ2-1; lacking DNA, the TRBD2 call made by TCRdb goes unchecked. The CDR3 covers 16 residues. The germline CDR1 and CDR2 sequences are SQVTM and ANQGSEA. CDR3 protein: CSVGGVGTQSYNEQFF.

V gene TRBV12-3 or TRBV12-4 combines with J gene TRBJ1-2; the D call of TRBD1 rests on TCRdb alone, since no DNA is present to check it. The CDR3 runs 14 residues. The CDR3 reads CASSSLGTYYGYTF.

The chain carries TRBV12-3 or TRBV12-4 and TRBJ2-7; the D call of TRBD2 rests on TCRdb alone, since no DNA is present to check it. The CDR3 is made up of 16 amino acids. CDR3 in amino acids: CASSRHLPPTSYEQYF.

The chain has TRBV6-2 or TRBV6-3 and TRBJ2-7. CDR1 is MNHEY, CDR2 SVGEGT, per germline. CDR3 length: 14 amino acids. The CDR3 reads CASSYLPASYEQYF.

This sequence joins TRBV5-1 and TRBJ2-3; the TCRdb call, TRBD1, lacks DNA for checking. CDR3 length equals 16 residues. Germline V lookup: CDR1 SGHRS, CDR2 YFSETQ. The CDR3 spells CASSLAGGDGTDTQYF. Full variable domain (remainder filled in from reference TRBV5-1 and TRBJ2-3): KAGVTQTPRYLIKTRGQQVTLSCSPISGHRSVSWYQQTPGQGLQFLFEYFSETQRNKGNFPGRFSGRQFSNSRSEMNVSTLELGDSALYLCASSLAGGDGTDTQYFGPGTRLTVL.

The rearrangement links TRBV6-5 to TRBJ1-5; TCRdb proposes TRBD1, but this gene call is untestable without DNA. The CDR3 extends over 19 amino acids. The germline V gene has CDR1 MNHEY and CDR2 SVGAGI. The CDR3 loop reads CASSYSAPGQGPSRRPQHF.

V is TRBV20-1 and J is TRBJ2-2; checking the TCRdb D call of TRBD2 is not possible without DNA. Germline V gene data show CDR1 as DFQATT and CDR2 as SNEGSKA (reference sequence). CDR3 length equals 18 residues. Here the CDR3 reads CSARDRLAGVARTGELFF.

The chain employs TRBV11-2 and TRBJ2-4; lacking DNA, the TRBD2 call made by TCRdb goes unchecked. CDR1 and CDR2 (germline): SGHAT, FQNNGV. The CDR3 loop spans 15 amino acids. The CDR3 here is CASSSGERATNIQYF.

The V and J genes are TRBV11-3 and TRBJ2-4. CDR3 size: 12 residues. Per germline, CDR1 SGHNT and CDR2 YENEEA. The chain's CDR3 is CASSLNLGIQYF. Together with reference TRBV11-3 and TRBJ2-4, the CDR3 gives the full variable domain: EAGVVQSPRYKIIEKKQPVAFWCNPISGHNTLYWYLQNLGQGPELLIRYENEEAVDDSQLPKDRFSAERLKGVDSTLKIQPAELGDSAVYLCASSLNLGIQYFGAGTRLSVL.

This chain connects TRBV7-3 to TRBJ2-5. CDR3 length equals 13 residues. In germline, CDR1 is SGHTA, CDR2 FQGTGA. CDR3 loop: CASSYGAQETQYF.

The rearrangement joins TRBV6-5 to TRBJ2-7; TCRdb designates TRBD2, a call that cannot be tested without DNA. The CDR3 is 15 residues long. Germline values: CDR1 MNHEY, CDR2 SVGAGI. CDR3 loop: CASITGTSEGYEQYF.

CDR3 sequence: CASSLGGSLPNYGYTF. V is TRBV12-3 or TRBV12-4 and J is TRBJ1-2. This CDR3 is 16 amino acids long.

The V and J genes are TRBV3-1 and TRBJ2-1; the D call of TRBD2 rests on TCRdb alone, since no DNA is present to check it. CDR3 length: 16 amino acids. In germline, CDR1 is LGHDT, CDR2 YNNKEL (reference sequence). CDR3: CASSFQPGGAYNEQFF.

This CDR3 is CASSYSSGQSTKTQYF. This chain links TRBV6-5 with TRBJ2-5; the TCRdb D gene call, TRBD1, has no DNA to confirm it. Looked up from germline, CDR1 is MNHEY and CDR2 is SVGAGI. The CDR3 sequence is 16 residues long.

CDR3 amino acids: CASSFDTAGYTF. The chain combines TRBV12-3 or TRBV12-4 with TRBJ1-2. The CDR3 has 12 residues.

V is TRBV11-2 and J is TRBJ2-3. The CDR3 loop spans 13 amino acids. Germline CDR1 and CDR2: SGHAT and FQNNGV. CDR3 region: CASSWSGSDTQYF. Based on the CDR3 plus reference TRBV11-2 and TRBJ2-3, the full variable domain is EAGVAQSPRYKIIEKRQSVAFWCNPISGHATLYWYQQILGQGPKLLIQFQNNGVVDDSQLPKDRFSAERLKGVDSTLKIQPAKLEDSAVYLCASSWSGSDTQYFGPGTRLTVL.

The chain recombines TRBV11-1 with TRBJ2-3; lacking DNA, the TRBD2 call made by TCRdb goes unchecked. Germline V gene sequence: CDR1 SGHAT, CDR2 FQDESV (reference sequence). The CDR3 contains 19 residues. The chain's CDR3 is CASSLGLAGGSASTDTQYF.

The V and J genes are TRBV9 and TRBJ2-1; with no DNA, the TCRdb D assignment of TRBD2 cannot be verified. Germline V CDR1 and CDR2: SGDLS, YYNGEE. The CDR3 totals 14 residues. The CDR3 protein is CASSVSPSAAEQFF.